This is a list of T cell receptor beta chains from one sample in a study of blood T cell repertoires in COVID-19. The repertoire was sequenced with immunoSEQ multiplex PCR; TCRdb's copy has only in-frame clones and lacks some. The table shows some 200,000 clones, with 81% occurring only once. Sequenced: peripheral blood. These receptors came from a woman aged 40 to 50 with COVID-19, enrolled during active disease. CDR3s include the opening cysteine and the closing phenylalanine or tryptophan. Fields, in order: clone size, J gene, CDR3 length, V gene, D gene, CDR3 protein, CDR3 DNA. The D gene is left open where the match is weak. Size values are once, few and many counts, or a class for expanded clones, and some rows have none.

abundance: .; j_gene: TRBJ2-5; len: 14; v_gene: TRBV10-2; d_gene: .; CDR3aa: CASTLASRQETQYF; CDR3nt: TGCGCCAGCACCCTAGCGAGTCGTCAAGAGACCCAGTACTTC
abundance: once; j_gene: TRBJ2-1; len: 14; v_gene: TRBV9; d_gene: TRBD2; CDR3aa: CASSVRTSGREQFF; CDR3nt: TGTGCCAGCAGCGTGAGGACTAGCGGTCGTGAGCAGTTCTTC
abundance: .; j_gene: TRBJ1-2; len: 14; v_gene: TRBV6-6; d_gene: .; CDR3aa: CASSYRERNYGYTF; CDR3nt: TGTGCCAGCAGTTACAGGGAGCGAAACTATGGCTACACCTTC
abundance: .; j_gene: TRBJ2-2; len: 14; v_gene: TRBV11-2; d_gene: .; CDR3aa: CASSRGQNTGELFF; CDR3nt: TGTGCCAGCAGCAGAGGACAGAACACCGGGGAGCTGTTTTTT
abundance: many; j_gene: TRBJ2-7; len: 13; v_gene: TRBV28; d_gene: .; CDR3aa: CASSFETDYEQYF; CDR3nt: TGTGCCAGCAGTTTTGAGACAGACTACGAGCAGTACTTC
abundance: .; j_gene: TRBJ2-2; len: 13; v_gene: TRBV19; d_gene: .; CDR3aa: CASTGYGTGELFF; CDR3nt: TGTGCCAGTACGGGGTATGGCACCGGGGAGCTGTTTTTT
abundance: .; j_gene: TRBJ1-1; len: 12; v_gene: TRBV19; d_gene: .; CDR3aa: CASSIKNTEAFF; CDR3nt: TGTGCCAGTAGTATCAAGAACACTGAAGCTTTCTTT
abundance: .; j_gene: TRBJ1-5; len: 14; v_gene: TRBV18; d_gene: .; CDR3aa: CASSPSGGGQPQHF; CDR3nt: TGTGCCAGCTCACCCTCGGGGGGCGGTCAGCCCCAGCATTTT
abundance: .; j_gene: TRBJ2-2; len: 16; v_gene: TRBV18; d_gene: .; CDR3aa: CASSPPARSNTGELFF; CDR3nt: TGTGCCAGCTCACCACCCGCGCGGTCGAACACCGGGGAGCTGTTTTTT
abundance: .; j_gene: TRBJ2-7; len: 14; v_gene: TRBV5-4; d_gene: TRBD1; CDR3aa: CASSPGTGAHEQYF; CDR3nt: TGTGCCAGCAGTCCAGGGACAGGGGCCCACGAGCAGTACTTC
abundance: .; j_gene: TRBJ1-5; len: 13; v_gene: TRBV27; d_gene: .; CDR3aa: CASSLVVNQPQHF; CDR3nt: TGTGCCAGCAGTTTAGTAGTCAATCAGCCCCAGCATTTT
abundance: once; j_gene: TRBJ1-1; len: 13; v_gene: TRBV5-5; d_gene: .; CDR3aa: CASRSILNTEAFF; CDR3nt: TGTGCCAGCAGGTCAATCCTGAACACTGAAGCTTTCTTT
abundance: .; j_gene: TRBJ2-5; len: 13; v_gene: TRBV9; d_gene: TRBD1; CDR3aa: CASTLTGEETQYF; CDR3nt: TGTGCCAGCACATTAACAGGGGAAGAGACCCAGTACTTC
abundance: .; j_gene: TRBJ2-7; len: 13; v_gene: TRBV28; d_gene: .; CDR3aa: CASSLSPTYEQYF; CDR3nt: TGTGCCAGCAGTTTATCCCCAACCTACGAGCAGTACTTC
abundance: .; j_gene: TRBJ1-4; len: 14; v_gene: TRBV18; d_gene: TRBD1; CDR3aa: CASSLDRVNEKLFF; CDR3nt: TGTGCCAGCTCCCTGGACAGGGTCAATGAAAAACTGTTTTTT
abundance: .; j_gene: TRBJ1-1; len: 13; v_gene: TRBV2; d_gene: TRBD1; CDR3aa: CASTRDRDTEAFF; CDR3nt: TGTGCCAGCACCCGGGACAGGGACACTGAAGCTTTCTTT
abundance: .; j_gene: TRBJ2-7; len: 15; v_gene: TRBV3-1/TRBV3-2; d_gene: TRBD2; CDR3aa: CASSQGAGVFPEQYF; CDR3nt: TGTGCCAGCAGCCAAGGGGCGGGAGTGTTTCCCGAGCAGTACTTC
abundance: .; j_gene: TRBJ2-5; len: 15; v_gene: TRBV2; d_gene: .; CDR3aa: CASSRRGSDQETQYF; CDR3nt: TGTGCCAGCAGTAGGCGAGGTTCGGATCAAGAGACCCAGTACTTC
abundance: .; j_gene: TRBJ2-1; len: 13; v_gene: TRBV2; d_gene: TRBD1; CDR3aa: CASRWDRNNEQFF; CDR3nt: TGTGCCAGCAGATGGGACAGGAACAATGAGCAGTTCTTC
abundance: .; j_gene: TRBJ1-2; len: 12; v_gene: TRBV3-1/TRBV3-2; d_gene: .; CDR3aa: CASSQNEGGYTF; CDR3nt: TGTGCCAGCAGCCAAAACGAGGGTGGCTACACCTTC
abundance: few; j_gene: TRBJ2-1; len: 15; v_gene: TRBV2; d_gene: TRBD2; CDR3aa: CASSPLAGGVYEQFF; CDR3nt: TGTGCCAGCAGTCCACTAGCGGGGGGGGTATATGAGCAGTTCTTC
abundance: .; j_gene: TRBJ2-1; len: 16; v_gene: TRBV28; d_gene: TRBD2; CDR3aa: CASSKTTSGISNEQFF; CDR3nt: TGTGCCAGCAGCAAAACTACTAGCGGGATTAGCAATGAGCAGTTCTTC
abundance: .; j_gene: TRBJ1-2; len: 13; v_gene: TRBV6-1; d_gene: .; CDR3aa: CASTIGINYGYTF; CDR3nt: TGTGCCAGCACGATCGGGATTAACTATGGCTACACCTTC
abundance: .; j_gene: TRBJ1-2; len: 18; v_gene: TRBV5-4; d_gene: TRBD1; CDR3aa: CASSLFGTGGNGLYGYTF; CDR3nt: TGTGCCAGCAGCTTGTTCGGGACAGGGGGAAATGGGCTCTATGGCTACACCTTC
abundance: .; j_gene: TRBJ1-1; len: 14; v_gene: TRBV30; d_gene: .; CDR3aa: CAWSHDILNTEAFF; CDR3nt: TGTGCCTGGAGTCACGACATTTTGAACACTGAAGCTTTCTTT
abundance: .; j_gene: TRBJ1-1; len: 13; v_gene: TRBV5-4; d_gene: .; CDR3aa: CASSFPGGTEAFF; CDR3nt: TGTGCCAGCAGCTTCCCGGGTGGCACTGAAGCTTTCTTT
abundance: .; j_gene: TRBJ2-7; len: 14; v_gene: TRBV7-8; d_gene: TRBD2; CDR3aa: CASSFSGGPYEQYF; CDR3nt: TGTGCCAGCAGCTTTAGCGGGGGGCCCTACGAGCAGTACTTC
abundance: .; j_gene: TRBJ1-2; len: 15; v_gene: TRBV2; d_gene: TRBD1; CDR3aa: CASSSQGAPNYGYTF; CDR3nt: TGTGCCAGCAGCTCACAGGGGGCGCCTAACTATGGCTACACCTTC
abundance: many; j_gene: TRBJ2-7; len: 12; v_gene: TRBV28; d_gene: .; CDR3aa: CASSRDLTEQYF; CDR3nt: TGTGCCAGCAGTCGGGACTTAACAGAGCAGTACTTC
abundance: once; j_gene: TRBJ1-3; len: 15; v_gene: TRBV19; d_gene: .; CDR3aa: CASSMSGNSGNTIYF; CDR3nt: TGTGCCAGTAGTATGAGCGGTAACTCTGGAAACACCATATATTTT
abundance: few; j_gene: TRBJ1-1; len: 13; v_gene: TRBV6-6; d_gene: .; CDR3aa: CASSYQLVAEAFF; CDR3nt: TGTGCCAGCAGTTATCAGTTGGTGGCTGAAGCTTTCTTT
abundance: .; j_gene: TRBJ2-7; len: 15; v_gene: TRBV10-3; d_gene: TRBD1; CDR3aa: CAISESGDRVHEQYF; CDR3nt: TGTGCCATCAGTGAGTCGGGGGACAGGGTCCACGAGCAGTACTTC
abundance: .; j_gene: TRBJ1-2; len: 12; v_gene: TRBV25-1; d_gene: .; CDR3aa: CASSDRSYGYTF; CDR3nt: TGTGCCAGCAGTGACAGATCCTATGGCTACACCTTC
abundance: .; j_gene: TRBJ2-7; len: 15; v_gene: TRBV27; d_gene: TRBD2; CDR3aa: CASSLRTSGNYEQYF; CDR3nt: TGTGCCAGCAGTCTCCGGACTAGCGGGAACTACGAGCAGTACTTC
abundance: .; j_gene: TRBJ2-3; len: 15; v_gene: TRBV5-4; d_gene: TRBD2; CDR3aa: CASSRTSGDTDTQYF; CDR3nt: TGTGCCAGCAGCCGGACTAGCGGTGACACAGATACGCAGTATTTT
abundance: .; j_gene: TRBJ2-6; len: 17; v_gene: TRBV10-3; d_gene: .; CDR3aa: CAIRDSGLSSGANVLTF; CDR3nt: TGTGCCATCAGGGACAGCGGACTCAGCTCTGGGGCCAACGTCCTGACTTTC
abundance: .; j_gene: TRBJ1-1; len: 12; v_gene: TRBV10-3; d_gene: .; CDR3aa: CAALGENTEAFF; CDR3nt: TGTGCCGCCCTCGGAGAGAACACTGAAGCTTTCTTT
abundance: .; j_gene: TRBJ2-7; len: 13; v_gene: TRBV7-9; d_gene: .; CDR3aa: CASSPNTLSEQYF; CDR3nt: TGTGCCAGCAGTCCGAATACGTTGAGCGAGCAGTACTTC
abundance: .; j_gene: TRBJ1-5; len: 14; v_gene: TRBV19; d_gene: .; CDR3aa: CASSGRDNSQPQHF; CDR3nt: TGTGCCAGTAGTGGCCGGGACAACAGTCAGCCCCAGCATTTT
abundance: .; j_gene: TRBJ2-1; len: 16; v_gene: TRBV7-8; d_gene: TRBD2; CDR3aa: CASSRAGTRRVNEQFF; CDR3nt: TGTGCCAGCAGCCGGGCCGGGACTAGGAGGGTGAATGAGCAGTTCTTC
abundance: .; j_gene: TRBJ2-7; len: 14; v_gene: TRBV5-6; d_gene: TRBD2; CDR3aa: CASSRSGTIYEQYF; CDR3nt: TGTGCCAGCAGCCGTAGCGGGACTATTTACGAGCAGTACTTC
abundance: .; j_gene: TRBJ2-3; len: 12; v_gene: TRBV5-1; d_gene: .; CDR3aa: CASGNTGDTQYF; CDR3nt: TGCGCCAGCGGCAATACGGGAGACACGCAGTATTTT
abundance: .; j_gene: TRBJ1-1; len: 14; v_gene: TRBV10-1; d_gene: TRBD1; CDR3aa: CASSDYRGATEAFF; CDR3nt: TGCGCCAGCAGTGATTACAGGGGGGCCACTGAAGCTTTCTTT
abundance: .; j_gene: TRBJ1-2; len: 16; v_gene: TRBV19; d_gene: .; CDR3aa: CASSPLGRGGDYGYTF; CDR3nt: TGTGCCAGTAGTCCCCTGGGCCGGGGGGGAGACTATGGCTACACCTTC
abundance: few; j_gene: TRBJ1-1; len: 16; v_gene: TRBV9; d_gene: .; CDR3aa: CASSVSSGRPNTEAFF; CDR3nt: TGTGCCAGCAGCGTTAGTTCAGGCAGGCCGAACACTGAAGCTTTCTTT
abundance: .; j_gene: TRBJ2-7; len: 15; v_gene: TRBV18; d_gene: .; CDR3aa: CASSLGQAGFYEQYF; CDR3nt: TGTGCCAGCTCACTGGGTCAGGCTGGGTTCTACGAGCAGTACTTC
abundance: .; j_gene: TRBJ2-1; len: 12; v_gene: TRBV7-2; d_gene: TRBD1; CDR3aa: CASSSTGDEQFF; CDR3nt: TGTGCCAGCAGCTCGACAGGGGATGAGCAGTTCTTC
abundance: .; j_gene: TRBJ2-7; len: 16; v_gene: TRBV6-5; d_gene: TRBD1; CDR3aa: CASSYPRTGGNYEQYF; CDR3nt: TGTGCCAGCAGTTACCCTAGGACAGGGGGGAATTACGAGCAGTACTTC
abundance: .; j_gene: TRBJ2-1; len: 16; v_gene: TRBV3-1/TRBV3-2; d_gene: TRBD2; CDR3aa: CASSQDLGLVLNEQFF; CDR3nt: TGTGCCAGCAGCCAAGACCTGGGACTAGTCCTTAATGAGCAGTTCTTC
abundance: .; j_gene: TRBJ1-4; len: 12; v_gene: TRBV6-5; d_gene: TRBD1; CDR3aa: CATRTGNEKLFF; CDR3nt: TGTGCCACCAGGACAGGGAATGAAAAACTGTTTTTT
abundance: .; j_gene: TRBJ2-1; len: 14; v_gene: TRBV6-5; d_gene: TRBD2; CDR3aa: CASRPSGNYNEQFF; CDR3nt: TGTGCCAGTAGGCCTAGCGGGAATTACAATGAGCAGTTCTTC
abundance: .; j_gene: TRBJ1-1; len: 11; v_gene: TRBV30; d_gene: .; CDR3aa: CAWSRSTEAFF; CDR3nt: TGTGCCTGGAGTCGTTCCACTGAAGCTTTCTTT
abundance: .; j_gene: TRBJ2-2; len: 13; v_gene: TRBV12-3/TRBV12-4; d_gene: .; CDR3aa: CAQAGTKVGELFF; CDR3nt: TGTGCCCAGGCCGGGACAAAGGTCGGGGAGCTGTTTTTT
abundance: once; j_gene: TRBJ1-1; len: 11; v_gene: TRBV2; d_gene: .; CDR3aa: CASSVAVEAFF; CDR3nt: TGTGCCAGCAGTGTGGCAGTTGAAGCTTTCTTT
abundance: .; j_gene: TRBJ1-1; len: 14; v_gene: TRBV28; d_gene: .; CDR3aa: CASSFPEGGTEAFF; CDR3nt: TGTGCCAGCAGTTTCCCGGAAGGGGGCACTGAAGCTTTCTTT